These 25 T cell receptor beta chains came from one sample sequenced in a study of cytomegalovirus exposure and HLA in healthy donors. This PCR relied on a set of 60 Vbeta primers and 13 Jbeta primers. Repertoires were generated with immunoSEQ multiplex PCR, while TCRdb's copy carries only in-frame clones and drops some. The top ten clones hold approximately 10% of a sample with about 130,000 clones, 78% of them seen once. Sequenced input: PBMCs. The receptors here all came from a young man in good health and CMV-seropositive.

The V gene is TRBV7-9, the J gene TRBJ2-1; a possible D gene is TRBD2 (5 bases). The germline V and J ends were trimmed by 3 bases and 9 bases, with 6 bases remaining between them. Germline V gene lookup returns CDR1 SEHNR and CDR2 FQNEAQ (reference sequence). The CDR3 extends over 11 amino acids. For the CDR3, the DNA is TGTGCCAGCAGCTTTGCGGGTGAGCAGTTCTTC. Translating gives CASSFAGEQFF.

CDR3 protein: CASSLSSLAGFQETQYF. In DNA, the CDR3 is TGTGCCAGCAGTTTATCTTCGCTAGCGGGGTTCCAAGAGACCCAGTACTTC. This chain connects TRBV28 to TRBJ2-5; 9 bases agree with TRBD2. The CDR3 consists of 17 residues. After removal of 1 base from V and 1 base from J, the junction contained 7 bases not matched to a gene. Germline CDR1 MDHEN, CDR2 SYDVKM.

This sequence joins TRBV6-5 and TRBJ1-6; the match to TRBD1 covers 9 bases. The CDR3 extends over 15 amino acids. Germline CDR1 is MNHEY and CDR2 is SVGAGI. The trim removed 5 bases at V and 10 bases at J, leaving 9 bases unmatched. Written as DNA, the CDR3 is TGTGCCAGCAGTCAGGGGACAGGGAAAACATCACCCCTCCACTTT. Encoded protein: CASSQGTGKTSPLHF.

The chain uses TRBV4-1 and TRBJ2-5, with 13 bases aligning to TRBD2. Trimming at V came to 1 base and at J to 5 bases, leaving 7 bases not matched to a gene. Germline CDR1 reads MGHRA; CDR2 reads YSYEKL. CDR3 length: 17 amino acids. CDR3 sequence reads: CASSQGGTSGRGETQYF. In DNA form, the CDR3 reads TGCGCCAGCAGCCAAGGTGGAACTAGCGGGAGGGGGGAGACCCAGTACTTC.

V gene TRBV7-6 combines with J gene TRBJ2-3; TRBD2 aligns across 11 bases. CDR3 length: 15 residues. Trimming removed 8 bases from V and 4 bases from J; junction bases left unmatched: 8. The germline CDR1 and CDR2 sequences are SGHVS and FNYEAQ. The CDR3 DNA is TGTGCCAGCGCACTAGCGGGAGTAAGTGCAGATACGCAGTATTTT. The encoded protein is CASALAGVSADTQYF.

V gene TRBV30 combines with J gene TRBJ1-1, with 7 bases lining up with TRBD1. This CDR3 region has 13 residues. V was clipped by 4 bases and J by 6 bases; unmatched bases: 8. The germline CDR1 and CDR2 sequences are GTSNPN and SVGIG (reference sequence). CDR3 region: CAWIGTVSPEAFF. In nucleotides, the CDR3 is TGTGCCTGGATCGGGACAGTCTCACCTGAAGCTTTCTTT.

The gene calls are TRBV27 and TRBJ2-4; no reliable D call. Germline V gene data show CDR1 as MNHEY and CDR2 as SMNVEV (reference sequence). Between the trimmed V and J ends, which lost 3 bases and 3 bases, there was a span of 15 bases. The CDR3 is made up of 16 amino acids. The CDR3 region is CASSFSGNRVKNIQYF. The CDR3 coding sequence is TGTGCCAGCAGTTTTTCGGGTAACCGGGTCAAAAACATTCAGTACTTC.

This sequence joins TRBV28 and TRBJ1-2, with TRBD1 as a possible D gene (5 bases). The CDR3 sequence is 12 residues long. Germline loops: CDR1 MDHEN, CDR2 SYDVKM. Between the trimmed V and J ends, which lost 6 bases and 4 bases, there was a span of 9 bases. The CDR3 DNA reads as TGTGCCAGCAGCCGGAGGGGCTATGGCTACACCTTC. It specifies CASSRRGYGYTF.

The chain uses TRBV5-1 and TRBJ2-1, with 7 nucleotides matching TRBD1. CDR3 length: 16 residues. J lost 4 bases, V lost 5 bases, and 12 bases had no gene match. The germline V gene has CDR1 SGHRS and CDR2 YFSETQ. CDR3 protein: CASSLRGQSIYNEQFF. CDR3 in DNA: TGCGCCAGCAGTCTCCGGGGACAGTCAATTTACAATGAGCAGTTCTTC. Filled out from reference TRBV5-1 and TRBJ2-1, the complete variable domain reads KAGVTQTPRYLIKTRGQQVTLSCSPISGHRSVSWYQQTPGQGLQFLFEYFSETQRNKGNFPGRFSGRQFSNSRSEMNVSTLELGDSALYLCASSLRGQSIYNEQFFGPGTRLTVL.

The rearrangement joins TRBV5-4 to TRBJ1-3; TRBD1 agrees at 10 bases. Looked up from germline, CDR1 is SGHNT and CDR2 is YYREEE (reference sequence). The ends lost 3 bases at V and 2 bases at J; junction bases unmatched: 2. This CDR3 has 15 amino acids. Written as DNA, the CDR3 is TGTGCCAGCAGCTCCGGGACAGGGGCTGGAAACACCATATATTTT. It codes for CASSSGTGAGNTIYF. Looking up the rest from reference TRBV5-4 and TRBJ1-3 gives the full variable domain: ETGVTQSPTHLIKTRGQQVTLRCSSQSGHNTVSWYQQALGQGPQFIFQYYREEENGRGNFPPRFSGLQFPNYSSELNVNALELDDSALYLCASSSGTGAGNTIYFGEGSWLTVV.

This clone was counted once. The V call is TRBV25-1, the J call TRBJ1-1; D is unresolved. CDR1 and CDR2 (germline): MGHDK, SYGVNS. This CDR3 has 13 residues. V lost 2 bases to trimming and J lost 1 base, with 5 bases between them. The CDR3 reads CASSERRNTEAFF. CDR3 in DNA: TGTGCCAGCAGTGAACGGAGGAACACTGAAGCTTTCTTT.

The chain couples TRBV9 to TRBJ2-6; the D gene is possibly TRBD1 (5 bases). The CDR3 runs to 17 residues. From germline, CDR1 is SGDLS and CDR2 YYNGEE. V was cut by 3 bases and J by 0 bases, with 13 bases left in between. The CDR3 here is CASSGARVISGANVLTF. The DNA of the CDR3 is TGTGCCAGCAGCGGGGCCAGGGTAATCTCTGGGGCCAACGTCCTGACTTTC.

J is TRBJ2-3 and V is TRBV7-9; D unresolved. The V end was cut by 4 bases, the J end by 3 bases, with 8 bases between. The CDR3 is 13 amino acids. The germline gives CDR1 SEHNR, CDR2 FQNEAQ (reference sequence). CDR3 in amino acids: CASSYGLTDTQYF. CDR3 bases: TGTGCCAGCAGCTACGGTCTAACAGATACGCAGTATTTT.

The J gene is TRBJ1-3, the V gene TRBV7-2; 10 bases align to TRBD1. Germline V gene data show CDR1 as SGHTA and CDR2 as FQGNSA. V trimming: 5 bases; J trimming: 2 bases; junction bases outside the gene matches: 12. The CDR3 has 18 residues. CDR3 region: CASSHGTGEGDAGNTIYF. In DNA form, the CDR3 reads TGTGCCAGCAGCCATGGGACAGGGGAGGGTGATGCTGGAAACACCATATATTTT.

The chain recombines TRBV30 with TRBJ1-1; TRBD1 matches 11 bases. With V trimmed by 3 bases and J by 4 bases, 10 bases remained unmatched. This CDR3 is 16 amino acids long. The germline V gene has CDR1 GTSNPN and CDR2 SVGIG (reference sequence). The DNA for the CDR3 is TGTGCCTGGAGCAAACAACCCGGACAGGGGGCCACTGAAGCTTTCTTT. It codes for CAWSKQPGQGATEAFF.

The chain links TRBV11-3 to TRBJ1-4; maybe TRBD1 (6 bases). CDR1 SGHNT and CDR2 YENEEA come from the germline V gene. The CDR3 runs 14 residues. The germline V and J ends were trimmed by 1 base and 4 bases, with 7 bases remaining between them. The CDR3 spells CASSLGQDNEKLFF. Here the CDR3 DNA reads TGTGCCAGCAGCTTAGGACAGGATAATGAAAAACTGTTTTTT.

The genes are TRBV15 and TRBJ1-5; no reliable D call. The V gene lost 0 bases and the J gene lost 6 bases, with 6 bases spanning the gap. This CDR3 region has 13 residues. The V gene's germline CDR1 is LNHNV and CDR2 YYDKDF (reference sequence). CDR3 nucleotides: TGTGCCACCAGCAGAGATCTAGGTCAGCCCCAGCATTTT. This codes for CATSRDLGQPQHF.

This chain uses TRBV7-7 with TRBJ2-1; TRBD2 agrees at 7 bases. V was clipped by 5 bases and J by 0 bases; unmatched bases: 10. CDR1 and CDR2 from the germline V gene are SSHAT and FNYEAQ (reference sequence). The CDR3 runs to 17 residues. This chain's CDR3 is CASSAVAGRSSYNEQFF. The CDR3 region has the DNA TGTGCCAGCAGCGCCGTAGCGGGCCGTAGCTCCTACAATGAGCAGTTCTTC.

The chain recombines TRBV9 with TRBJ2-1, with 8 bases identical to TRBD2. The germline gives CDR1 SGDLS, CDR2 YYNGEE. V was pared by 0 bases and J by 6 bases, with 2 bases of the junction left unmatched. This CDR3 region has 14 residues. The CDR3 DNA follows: TGTGCCAGCAGCGTAGTTGGGACTAGCAATGAGCAGTTCTTC. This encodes CASSVVGTSNEQFF.

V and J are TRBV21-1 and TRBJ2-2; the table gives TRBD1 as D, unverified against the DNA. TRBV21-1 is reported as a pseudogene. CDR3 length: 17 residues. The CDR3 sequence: CASSKGKQGAPVGELFF. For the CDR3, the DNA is TGTGCCAGCAGCAAAGGAAAGCAGGGGGCGCCCGTCGGGGAGCTGTTTTTT.

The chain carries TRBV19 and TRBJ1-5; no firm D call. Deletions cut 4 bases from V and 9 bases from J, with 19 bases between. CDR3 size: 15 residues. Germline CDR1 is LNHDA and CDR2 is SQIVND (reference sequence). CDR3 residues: CASSTPGTAQAPQHF. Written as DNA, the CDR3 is TGTGCCAGTAGTACCCCCGGAACGGCCCAGGCGCCCCAGCATTTT.

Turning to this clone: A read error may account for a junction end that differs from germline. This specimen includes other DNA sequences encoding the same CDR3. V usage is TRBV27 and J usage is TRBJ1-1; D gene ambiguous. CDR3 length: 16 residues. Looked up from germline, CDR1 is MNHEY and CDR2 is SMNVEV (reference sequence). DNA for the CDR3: TGTGCCAGCAGCCTCGTTGGGAGGCGCCGGTACACCGAAGCTTTCTTT. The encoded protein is CASSLVGRRRYTEAFF.

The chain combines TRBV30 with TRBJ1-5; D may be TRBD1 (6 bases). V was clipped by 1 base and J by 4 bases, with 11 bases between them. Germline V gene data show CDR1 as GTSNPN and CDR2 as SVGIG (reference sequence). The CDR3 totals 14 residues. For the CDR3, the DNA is TGTGCCTGGAGTGGTGGACAGAAAAATCAGCCCCAGCATTTT. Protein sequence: CAWSGGQKNQPQHF.

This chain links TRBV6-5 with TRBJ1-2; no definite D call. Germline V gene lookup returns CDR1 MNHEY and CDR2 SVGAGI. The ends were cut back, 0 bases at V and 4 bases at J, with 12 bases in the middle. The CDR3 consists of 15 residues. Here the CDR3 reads CASSYSKLEGYGYTF. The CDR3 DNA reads TGTGCCAGCAGTTACTCGAAATTAGAGGGCTATGGCTACACCTTC.

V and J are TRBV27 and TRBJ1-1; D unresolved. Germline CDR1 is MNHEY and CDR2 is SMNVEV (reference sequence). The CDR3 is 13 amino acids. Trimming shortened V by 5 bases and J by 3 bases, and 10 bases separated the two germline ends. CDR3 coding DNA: TGTGCCAGCAGTCTACAGAGTTACACTGAAGCTTTCTTT. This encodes CASSLQSYTEAFF.